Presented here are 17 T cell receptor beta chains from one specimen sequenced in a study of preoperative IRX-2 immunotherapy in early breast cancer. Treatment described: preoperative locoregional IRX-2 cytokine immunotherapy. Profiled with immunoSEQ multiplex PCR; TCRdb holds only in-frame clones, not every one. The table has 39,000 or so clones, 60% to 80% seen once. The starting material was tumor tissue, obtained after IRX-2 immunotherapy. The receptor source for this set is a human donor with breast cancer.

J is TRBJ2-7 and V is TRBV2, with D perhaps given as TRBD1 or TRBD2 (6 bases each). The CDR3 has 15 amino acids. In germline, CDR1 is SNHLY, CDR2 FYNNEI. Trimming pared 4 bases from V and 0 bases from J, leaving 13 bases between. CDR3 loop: CASSVRGEVSYEQYF. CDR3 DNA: TGTGCCAGCAGTGTAAGGGGGGAGGTCTCCTACGAGCAGTACTTC.

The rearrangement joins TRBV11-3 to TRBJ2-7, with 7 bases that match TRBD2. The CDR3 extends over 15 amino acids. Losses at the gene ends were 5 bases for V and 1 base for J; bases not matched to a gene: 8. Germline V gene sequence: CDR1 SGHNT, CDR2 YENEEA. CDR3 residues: CASSTGGIRSYEQYF. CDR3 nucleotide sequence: TGTGCCAGCAGCACGGGAGGAATAAGATCCTACGAGCAGTACTTC.

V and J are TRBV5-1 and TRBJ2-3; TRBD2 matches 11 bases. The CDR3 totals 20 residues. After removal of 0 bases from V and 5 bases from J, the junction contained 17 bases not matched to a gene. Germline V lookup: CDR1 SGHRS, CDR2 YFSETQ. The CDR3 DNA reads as TGCGCCAGCAGCTTGGGTCCCTCTAGCGGGAGGATTCCGCTTGGAGATACGCAGTATTTT. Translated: CASSLGPSSGRIPLGDTQYF. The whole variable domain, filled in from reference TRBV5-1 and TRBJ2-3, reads KAGVTQTPRYLIKTRGQQVTLSCSPISGHRSVSWYQQTPGQGLQFLFEYFSETQRNKGNFPGRFSGRQFSNSRSEMNVSTLELGDSALYLCASSLGPSSGRIPLGDTQYFGPGTRLTVL.

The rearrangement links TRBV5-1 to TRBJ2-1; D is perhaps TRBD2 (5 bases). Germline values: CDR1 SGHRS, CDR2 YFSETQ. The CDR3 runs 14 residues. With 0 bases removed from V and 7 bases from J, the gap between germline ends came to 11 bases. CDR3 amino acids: CASSLALAENEQFF. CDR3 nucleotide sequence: TGCGCCAGCAGCTTGGCTCTAGCCGAGAATGAGCAGTTCTTC.

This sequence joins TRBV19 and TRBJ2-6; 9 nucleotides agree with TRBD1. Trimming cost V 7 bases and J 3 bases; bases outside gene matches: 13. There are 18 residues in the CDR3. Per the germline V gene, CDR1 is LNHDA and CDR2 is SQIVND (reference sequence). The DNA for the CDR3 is TGTGCCAGTACCCGGGGACAGGGAAGAGGGAATGGGGCCAACGTCCTGACTTTC. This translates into CASTRGQGRGNGANVLTF.

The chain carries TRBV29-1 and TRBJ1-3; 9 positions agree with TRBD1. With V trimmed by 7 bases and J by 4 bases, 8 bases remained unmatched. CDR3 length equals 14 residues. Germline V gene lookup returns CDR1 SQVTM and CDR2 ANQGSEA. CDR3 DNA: TGCAGCGCACAGACAGGGGGTCTCGGAAACACCATATATTTT. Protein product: CSAQTGGLGNTIYF.

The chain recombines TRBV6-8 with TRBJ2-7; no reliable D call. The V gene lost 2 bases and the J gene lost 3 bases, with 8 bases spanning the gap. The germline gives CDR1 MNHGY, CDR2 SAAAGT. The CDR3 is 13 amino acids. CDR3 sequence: CASSYLALYEQYF. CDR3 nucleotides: TGTGCCAGCAGTTACCTGGCCCTCTACGAGCAGTACTTC.

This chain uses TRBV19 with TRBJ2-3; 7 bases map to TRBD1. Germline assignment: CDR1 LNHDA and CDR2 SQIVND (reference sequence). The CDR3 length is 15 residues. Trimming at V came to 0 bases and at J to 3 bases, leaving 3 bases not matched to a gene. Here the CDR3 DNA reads TGTGCCAGTAGTATAGATGGGACAGCTACAGATACGCAGTATTTT. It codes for CASSIDGTATDTQYF.

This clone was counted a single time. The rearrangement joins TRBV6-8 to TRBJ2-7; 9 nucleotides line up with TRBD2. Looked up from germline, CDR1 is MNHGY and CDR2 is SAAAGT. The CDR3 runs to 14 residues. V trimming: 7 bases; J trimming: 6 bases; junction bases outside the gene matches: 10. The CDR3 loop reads CASMERGVISEQYF. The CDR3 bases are TGTGCCAGCATGGAGCGGGGGGTTATCTCCGAGCAGTACTTC.

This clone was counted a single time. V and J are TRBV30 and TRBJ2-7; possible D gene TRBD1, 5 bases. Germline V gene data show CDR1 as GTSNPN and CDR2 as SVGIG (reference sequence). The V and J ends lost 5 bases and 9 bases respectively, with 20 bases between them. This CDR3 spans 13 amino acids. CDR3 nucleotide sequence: TGTGCCTGGGCGCTCTCATCAGTGCAGGGGCAGTACTTC. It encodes CAWALSSVQGQYF.

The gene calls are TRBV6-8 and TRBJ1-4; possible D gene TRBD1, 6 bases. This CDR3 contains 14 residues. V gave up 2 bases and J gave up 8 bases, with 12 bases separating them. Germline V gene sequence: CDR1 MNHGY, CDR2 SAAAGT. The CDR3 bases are TGTGCCAGCAGTTACGGGGGGGCTCAAGAAAAACTGTTTTTT. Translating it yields CASSYGGAQEKLFF.

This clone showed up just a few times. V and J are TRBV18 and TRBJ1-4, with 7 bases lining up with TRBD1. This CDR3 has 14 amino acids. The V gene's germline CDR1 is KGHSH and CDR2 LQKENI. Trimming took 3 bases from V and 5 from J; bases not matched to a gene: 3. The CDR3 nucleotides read TGTGCCAGCTCACCGGGACAGAGGAATGAAAAACTGTTTTTT. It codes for CASSPGQRNEKLFF.

CDR3 DNA: TGTGTCAGCGTCTCTCTGGGAGTTTCCCCCTACGAGCAGTACTTC. Residues: CVSVSLGVSPYEQYF. V and J are TRBV12-2 and TRBJ2-7; the D call of TRBD2 is as the table states it, not checked on the DNA. TRBV12-2 is shown as a pseudogene. The length of the CDR3 is 15 residues.

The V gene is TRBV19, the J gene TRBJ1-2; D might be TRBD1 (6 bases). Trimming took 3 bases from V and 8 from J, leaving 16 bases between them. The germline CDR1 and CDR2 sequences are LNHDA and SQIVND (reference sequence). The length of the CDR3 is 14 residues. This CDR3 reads CASSMGTGLGGYTF. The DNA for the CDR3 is TGTGCCAGTAGTATGGGTACAGGGTTAGGAGGCTACACCTTC. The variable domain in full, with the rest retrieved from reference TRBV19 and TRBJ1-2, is DGGITQSPKYLFRKEGQNVTLSCEQNLNHDAMYWYRQDPGQGLRLIYYSQIVNDFQKGDIAEGYSVSREKKESFPLTVTSAQKNPTAFYLCASSMGTGLGGYTFGSGTRLTVV.

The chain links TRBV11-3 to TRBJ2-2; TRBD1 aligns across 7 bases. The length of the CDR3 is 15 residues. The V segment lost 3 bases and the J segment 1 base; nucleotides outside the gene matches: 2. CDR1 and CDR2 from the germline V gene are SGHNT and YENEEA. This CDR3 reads CASSLRTGNTGELFF. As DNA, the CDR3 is TGTGCCAGCAGCTTGCGGACAGGGAACACCGGGGAGCTGTTTTTT.

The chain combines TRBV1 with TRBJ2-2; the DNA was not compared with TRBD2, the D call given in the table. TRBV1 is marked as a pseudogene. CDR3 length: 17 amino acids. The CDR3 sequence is CASSQEPIAGVTGELFF. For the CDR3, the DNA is TGCGCCAGCAGCCAAGAACCCATAGCGGGAGTTACCGGGGAGCTGTTTTTT.

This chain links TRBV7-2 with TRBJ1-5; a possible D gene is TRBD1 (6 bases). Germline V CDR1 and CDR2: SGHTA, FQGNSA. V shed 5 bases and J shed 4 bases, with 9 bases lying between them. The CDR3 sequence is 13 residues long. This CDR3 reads CASSRQENQPQHF. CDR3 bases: TGTGCCAGCAGCCGACAGGAGAATCAGCCCCAGCATTTT.